These 8 T cell receptor beta chains originate from one sample sequenced in a study of CD8+ T cells in alopecia areata. Following RNA extraction, reverse transcription yielded cDNA that acted as the sequencing template. The data were produced by immunoSEQ multiplex PCR, yet TCRdb's version contains in-frame clones alone and is incomplete. The data show roughly 190,000 clones, 50% to 60% seen once. Treatment in this sample: oral pan-JAK inhibitor, 5-10 mg twice daily. The sequencing used CD4+ T cells sorted from blood, collected at week 4, from a patient treated with tofacitinib. These receptors originate from a human donor with alopecia areata.

V is TRBV25-1 and J is TRBJ1-2; 8 bases match TRBD1. The ends lost 6 bases at V and 7 bases at J; junction bases unmatched: 13. Germline lookup yields CDR1 MGHDK and CDR2 SYGVNS. CDR3 length equals 15 residues. The DNA for the CDR3 is TGTGCCAGCAGGCCCCCTGGGACAGGCCTGGGTGGCTACACCTTC. Translating gives CASRPPGTGLGGYTF.

The CDR3 spells CSVVLVPGTDTQYF. CDR3 bases: TGCAGCGTTGTGCTGGTACCCGGCACAGATACGCAGTATTTT. The chain is built from TRBV29-1 and TRBJ2-3; no clear D. This CDR3 is built from 14 residues. V lost 4 bases, J lost 1 base, and 12 bases lay in between. Germline values: CDR1 SQVTM, CDR2 ANQGSEA.

This clone was counted a single time. The V gene is TRBV25-1, the J gene TRBJ1-4; 8 nucleotides align to TRBD1. The germline gives CDR1 MGHDK, CDR2 SYGVNS. V lost 6 bases, J lost 8 bases, and 11 bases stayed unmatched. The CDR3 is 15 residues long. The DNA of the CDR3 is TGTGCCAGCAGCCCCGGACAGGGTCGGAGGGAAAAACTGTTTTTT. Its protein product is CASSPGQGRREKLFF.

The J gene is TRBJ2-3, the V gene TRBV29-1; a weak D match, TRBD1 (6 bases). The germline V and J ends were trimmed by 8 bases and 3 bases, with 15 bases remaining between them. CDR1 and CDR2 (germline): SQVTM, ANQGSEA. The CDR3 is made up of 13 amino acids. Here the CDR3 reads CSLAGTLTDTQYF. In nucleotides, the CDR3 is TGCAGCCTTGCCGGGACACTTACAGATACGCAGTATTTT.

This clone was detected ten times or more. The sample has other DNA sequences that encode this CDR3 too. The genes are TRBV5-1 and TRBJ2-5; D possibly corresponds to TRBD2 (5 bases). Germline CDR1 SGHRS, CDR2 YFSETQ. The length of the CDR3 is 13 residues. Trimming removed 3 bases at V and 5 bases at J, with 11 bases between. DNA of the CDR3: TGCGCCAGCAGCTCCGGCGGGCGGGAGACCCAGTACTTC. This encodes CASSSGGRETQYF.

The chain links TRBV30 to TRBJ2-2; D gene unclear. V lost 0 bases, J lost 0 bases, and 8 bases lay in between. Germline CDR1 and CDR2: GTSNPN and SVGIG (reference sequence). CDR3 length: 15 residues. Here the CDR3 reads CAWSVLQSNTGELFF. CDR3 nucleotides: TGTGCCTGGAGTGTACTACAGTCGAACACCGGGGAGCTGTTTTTT.

The table lists this clone with a few counts. The J gene is TRBJ2-4, the V gene TRBV2; TRBD1 is a possible D gene (6 bases). Trimming pared 6 bases from V and 0 bases from J, leaving 12 bases between. CDR1 SNHLY and CDR2 FYNNEI come from the germline V gene. The CDR3 sequence is 15 residues long. This CDR3 reads CASRGTSLAKNIQYF. The CDR3 DNA reads as TGTGCCAGCAGGGGGACATCTCTAGCCAAAAACATTCAGTACTTC.

The chain carries TRBV25-1 and TRBJ2-5; 11 bases are a match to TRBD1. Per germline, CDR1 MGHDK and CDR2 SYGVNS. This CDR3 spans 15 amino acids. V trimming: 7 bases; J trimming: 4 bases; junction bases outside the gene matches: 8. The CDR3 here is CASTRGTGGAETQYF. The CDR3, as DNA: TGTGCCAGCACCCGGGGGACAGGGGGGGCAGAGACCCAGTACTTC.